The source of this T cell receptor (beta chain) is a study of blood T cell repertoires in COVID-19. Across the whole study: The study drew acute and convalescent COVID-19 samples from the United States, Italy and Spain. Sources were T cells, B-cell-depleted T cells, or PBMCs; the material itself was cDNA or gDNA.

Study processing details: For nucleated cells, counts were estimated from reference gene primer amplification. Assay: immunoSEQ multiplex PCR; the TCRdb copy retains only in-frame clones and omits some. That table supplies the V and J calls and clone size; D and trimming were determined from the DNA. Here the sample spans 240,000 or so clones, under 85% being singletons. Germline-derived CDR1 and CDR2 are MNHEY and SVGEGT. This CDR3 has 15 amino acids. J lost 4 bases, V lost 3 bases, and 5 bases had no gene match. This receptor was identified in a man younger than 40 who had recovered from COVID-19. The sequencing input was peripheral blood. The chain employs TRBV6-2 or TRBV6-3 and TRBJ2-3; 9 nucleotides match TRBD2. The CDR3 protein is CASSYSGGGADTQYF. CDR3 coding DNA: TGTGCCAGCAGTTATAGCGGGGGCGGCGCAGATACGCAGTATTTT.